The source of this T cell receptor (beta chain) is a study of T cell responses to AZD1222 COVID-19 vaccine. Whole-study findings and limits: Distributed over spike, vaccine-associated CD4 TCRs predominated at 160-218 and 743-854. Increased Spike-specific TCR breadth and depth were observed after two AZD1222 doses. Clonal diversity may have been underestimated, and the donors were mostly white British, with more females than males. Baseline serostatus was positive in only 5 to 7 AZD1222 recipients.

Generated by immunoSEQ multiplex PCR, the TCRdb table keeps only in-frame clones and is missing some. The data hold some 140,000 clones, with about 92% observed a single time. The CDR3 is 14 residues long. V was clipped by 5 bases and J by 4 bases, with 14 bases between them. Germline CDR1 is SEHNR and CDR2 is FQNEAQ (reference sequence). As concerns this clone: The target antigen is unknown.

The clonotype originates from an adult in good health. This sequence joins TRBV7-9 and TRBJ2-5; D is possibly TRBD1 (5 bases). The sequenced sample was peripheral blood, obtained on day 0 of AZD1222 vaccination. The CDR3 bases are TGTGCCAGCAGCCCAAGGGGCATGGGAGAGACCCAGTACTTC. Encoded protein: CASSPRGMGETQYF.